The next 32 T cell receptor beta chains were all read from a single sample in a study of blood T cell repertoires in COVID-19. Here immunoSEQ multiplex PCR was the method, and the copy in TCRdb shows in-frame clones only, minus some. The repertoire has approximately 150,000 clones, around 89% of them found once; the top ten carry roughly 2.5%. What was sequenced was peripheral blood. These receptors were collected from a human donor with COVID-19, enrolled during active disease. The donor label of this sample is uncertain.

This sequence joins TRBV18 and TRBJ2-1, with TRBD2 matching 14 bases. Per germline, CDR1 KGHSH and CDR2 LQKENI. V shed 5 bases and J 6 bases; nucleotides not matched to a gene: 6. This CDR3 has 16 residues. The CDR3 DNA sequence: TGTGCCAGCTCAGCGACTAGCGGGGGGGCCATCAATGAGCAGTTCTTC. It specifies CASSATSGGAINEQFF.

This sequence joins TRBV11-2 and TRBJ2-5; 9 bases map to TRBD2. The CDR3 totals 17 residues. CDR1 SGHAT and CDR2 FQNNGV come from the germline V gene. Trimming at V came to 1 base and at J to 0 bases, leaving 6 bases not matched to a gene. This chain's CDR3 is CASSLVGSGRNQETQYF. The DNA for the CDR3 is TGTGCCAGCAGCTTAGTAGGGAGCGGGAGGAACCAAGAGACCCAGTACTTC.

The rearrangement uses TRBV10-3 and TRBJ1-2; 9 bases agree with TRBD1. This CDR3 is 14 amino acids long. CDR1 is ENHRY and CDR2 is SYGVKD in the germline V gene. V shed 2 bases and J 2 bases; nucleotides not matched to a gene: 0. CDR3 residues: CAISEGQGNYGYTF. DNA for the CDR3: TGTGCCATCAGTGAGGGACAGGGGAACTATGGCTACACCTTC.

The J gene is TRBJ1-1, the V gene TRBV2; TRBD1 agrees at 9 bases. The CDR3 is 17 amino acids. V lost 0 bases to trimming and J lost 8 bases; unmatched junction nucleotides: 13. Germline V lookup: CDR1 SNHLY, CDR2 FYNNEI. DNA of the CDR3: TGTGCCAGCAGTGAAGCGCGACTGGGACAGGGTGTGGGGGAAGCTTTCTTT. As protein: CASSEARLGQGVGEAFF.

This chain connects TRBV6-5 to TRBJ1-4; weak D call: TRBD1 (5 bases). Germline lookup yields CDR1 MNHEY and CDR2 SVGAGI. This CDR3 contains 13 residues. V lost 8 bases to trimming and J lost 4 bases, with 11 bases between them. CDR3 sequence (DNA): TGTGCCAGCCGAGACAGCAATAATGAAAAACTGTTTTTT. Translated: CASRDSNNEKLFF.

About this clone itself: An end of the junction differs from the germline gene, which may be a read error. J is TRBJ1-4 and V is TRBV6-5, with a weak D call TRBD1 (6 bases). This CDR3 spans 16 amino acids. The V gene's germline CDR1 is MNHEY and CDR2 SVGAGI. The CDR3 is CASSYSSRGFREKLLF. The CDR3 DNA sequence: TGTGCCAGCAGTTACTCGAGTAGGGGGTTTCGGGAAAAACTGCTTTTT.

This chain uses TRBV19 with TRBJ1-5; D possibly corresponds to TRBD1 (5 bases). The germline CDR1 and CDR2 sequences are LNHDA and SQIVND (reference sequence). The CDR3 consists of 17 residues. Between the trimmed V and J ends, which lost 4 bases and 2 bases, there was a span of 18 bases. The CDR3 coding sequence is TGTGCCAGTAGTAGGGACTCAGGCCTTTTCCGCAATCAGCCCCAGCATTTT. Residues: CASSRDSGLFRNQPQHF.

This clone has only one observation. The chain has TRBV5-1 and TRBJ2-1; TRBD2 agrees at 16 bases. CDR1 and CDR2 from the germline V gene are SGHRS and YFSETQ. CDR3 size: 16 residues. The junction had 8 bases not matched to a gene; V was cut back by 4 bases and J by 10 bases. For the CDR3, the DNA is TGCGCCAGCAGCCCGGGGACTAGCGGGGGGGCGGGCGAGCAGTTCTTC. Translated: CASSPGTSGGAGEQFF.

The table lists this clone with a count of one. The chain is built from TRBV12-5 and TRBJ2-1; D is perhaps TRBD2 (5 bases). Trimming took off 4 bases at V and 8 bases at J, with 15 bases between the two ends. The CDR3 consists of 14 residues. The germline gives CDR1 LGHNT, CDR2 FRNRAP. The CDR3 nucleotides are TGTGCTAGTGGTTCCCGGTTTTTGGGAGATGAGCAGTTCTTC. Translated, it gives CASGSRFLGDEQFF.

The J gene is TRBJ1-5, the V gene TRBV19; 11 bases align to TRBD1. Germline V gene lookup returns CDR1 LNHDA and CDR2 SQIVND (reference sequence). Trimming at V came to 2 bases and at J to 6 bases, leaving 6 bases not matched to a gene. CDR3 length: 16 amino acids. The CDR3: CASSIKVGTGGQPQHF. The CDR3 bases are TGTGCCAGTAGTATAAAAGTAGGGACAGGGGGTCAGCCCCAGCATTTT.

This clone was recorded only once. J is TRBJ2-2 and V is TRBV5-6; 8 positions agree with TRBD2. CDR1 and CDR2 from the germline V gene are SGHDT and YYEEEE. J was trimmed by 1 base and V by 0 bases; bases with no gene match: 8. There are 18 residues in the CDR3. CDR3 protein: CASSLVPGSGGNTGELFF. In DNA form, the CDR3 reads TGTGCCAGCAGCTTGGTTCCAGGCAGCGGGGGGAACACCGGGGAGCTGTTTTTT.

The chain employs TRBV7-9 and TRBJ2-3; weak D call: TRBD2 (7 bases). The CDR3 covers 16 residues. From germline, CDR1 is SEHNR and CDR2 FQNEAQ (reference sequence). With 7 bases removed from V and 1 base from J, the gap between germline ends came to 18 bases. CDR3 DNA: TGTGCCAGCAACGGAGGGGGGGTCTCCGGCACAGATACGCAGTATTTT. This translates into CASNGGGVSGTDTQYF.

The genes are TRBV5-1 and TRBJ2-7; D is possibly TRBD2 (6 bases). The CDR3 sequence is 15 residues long. Germline CDR1 is SGHRS and CDR2 is YFSETQ. V gave up 4 bases and J gave up 9 bases, with 23 bases separating them. CDR3 in DNA: TGCGCCAGCAGCCTTTCCCCGGGCGGGACCTCTGGGCAGTACTTC. This translates into CASSLSPGGTSGQYF. Full variable domain (outside the CDR3, taken from reference TRBV5-1 and TRBJ2-7): KAGVTQTPRYLIKTRGQQVTLSCSPISGHRSVSWYQQTPGQGLQFLFEYFSETQRNKGNFPGRFSGRQFSNSRSEMNVSTLELGDSALYLCASSLSPGGTSGQYFGPGTRLTVT.

This rearrangement joins TRBV19 to TRBJ1-2; tentative D call: TRBD1 (5 bases). The CDR3 loop spans 12 amino acids. Per germline, CDR1 LNHDA and CDR2 SQIVND (reference sequence). V lost 7 bases to trimming and J lost 2 bases, with 8 bases between them. CDR3 residues: CASIQENYGYTF. The CDR3 bases are TGTGCCAGTATACAGGAGAACTATGGCTACACCTTC.

V gene TRBV19 combines with J gene TRBJ2-3, with 8 bases identical to TRBD1. The V gene end was trimmed by 1 base and the J gene end by 3 bases; junction bases not matched to a gene: 3. The length of the CDR3 is 15 residues. Per germline, CDR1 LNHDA and CDR2 SQIVND (reference sequence). For the CDR3, the DNA is TGTGCCAGTAGTATAGGCAGGGGGCGGACAGATACGCAGTATTTT. Translation: CASSIGRGRTDTQYF.

CDR3 amino acids: CASSLAGTGEFGYTF. The CDR3, as DNA: TGCGCCAGCAGCTTGGCCGGGACAGGGGAGTTTGGCTACACCTTC. V usage is TRBV5-1 and J usage is TRBJ1-2, with 10 bases fitting TRBD1. The germline V gene has CDR1 SGHRS and CDR2 YFSETQ. Trimming at V came to 0 bases and at J to 7 bases, leaving 6 bases not matched to a gene. The CDR3 has 15 amino acids.

With respect to this clone: The sample carries other DNA sequences with the same CDR3. J is TRBJ1-2 and V is TRBV4-1; possible D gene TRBD1, 5 bases. Germline V gives CDR1 MGHRA, CDR2 YSYEKL. CDR3 length: 14 residues. The V end lost 0 bases, the J end lost 2 bases, and 7 bases lay between the germline ends. The CDR3 coding sequence is TGCGCCAGCAGCCAAGAGCCAGGGAACTATGGCTACACCTTC. It translates to CASSQEPGNYGYTF.

The gene calls are TRBV7-2 and TRBJ2-7; weak D call: TRBD1 (5 bases). The germline V and J ends were trimmed by 2 bases and 4 bases, with 9 bases remaining between them. The CDR3 totals 13 residues. Germline V gene sequence: CDR1 SGHTA, CDR2 FQGNSA. The CDR3 coding sequence is TGTGCCAGCAGCTTATCGCAGGGTTACGAGCAGTACTTC. Protein product: CASSLSQGYEQYF.

The V gene is TRBV29-1, the J gene TRBJ1-2, with D possibly being TRBD1 (5 bases). CDR1 is SQVTM, CDR2 ANQGSEA, per germline. This CDR3 region has 13 residues. V was clipped by 6 bases and J by 6 bases, with 17 bases between them. Here the CDR3 DNA reads TGCAGCGTCGGTGGGGGGGATATCGATGGCTACACCTTC. It encodes CSVGGGDIDGYTF.

The V call is TRBV19, the J call TRBJ1-5, with 10 bases fitting TRBD1. Germline lookup yields CDR1 LNHDA and CDR2 SQIVND (reference sequence). The CDR3 is made up of 13 amino acids. Trimming took 6 bases from V and 6 from J; bases not matched to a gene: 2. For the CDR3, the DNA is TGTGCCAGTAGCGGGGACAGGGGTCAGCCCCAGCATTTT. This gives the protein CASSGDRGQPQHF.

The V gene is TRBV19, the J gene TRBJ2-5, with 7 positions matching TRBD2. CDR3 size: 15 residues. Germline V gene lookup returns CDR1 LNHDA and CDR2 SQIVND (reference sequence). V lost 6 bases to trimming and J lost 5 bases; unmatched junction nucleotides: 12. The CDR3 is CASRGGGIKEETQYF. DNA of the CDR3: TGTGCCAGTAGGGGCGGGGGAATTAAAGAGGAGACCCAGTACTTC.

Of note for this clone: One junction end does not reproduce the germline sequence, and a read error may be involved. The V call is TRBV6-5, the J call TRBJ2-7; 8 nucleotides align to TRBD2. CDR1 and CDR2 (germline): MNHEY, SVGAGI. The CDR3 has 11 residues. DNA of the CDR3: TGTGCCACCACCCTCGGGGGGGTACGGAACTTC. Amino acids: CATTLGGVRNF.

The chain recombines TRBV5-4 with TRBJ2-5; 10 bases are shared with TRBD1. The CDR3 loop spans 14 amino acids. The germline gives CDR1 SGHNT, CDR2 YYREEE (reference sequence). J lost 4 bases, V lost 5 bases, and 5 bases had no gene match. CDR3 DNA: TGTGCCAGCAGGACAGGGGGCGGGGGAGAGACCCAGTACTTC. This encodes CASRTGGGGETQYF.

Written as DNA, the CDR3 is TGTGCCAGCAGTGAAGGCAGGGGAGTCATGAACACTGAAGCTTTCTTT. It codes for CASSEGRGVMNTEAFF. The chain carries TRBV6-1 and TRBJ1-1; maybe TRBD1 (6 bases). From germline, CDR1 is MNHNS and CDR2 SASEGT. The V gene lost 1 base and the J gene lost 0 bases, with 12 bases spanning the gap. The CDR3 spans 16 residues.

The chain recombines TRBV4-1 with TRBJ2-1; 10 bases match TRBD1. Germline loops: CDR1 MGHRA, CDR2 YSYEKL. V shed 5 bases, J shed 4 bases, and the junction held 8 bases outside the gene matches. The CDR3 has 16 residues. CDR3 nucleotide sequence: TGCGCCAGCAGCTCACCCGGGACAGGGGAGTACAATGAGCAGTTCTTC. This sequence encodes CASSSPGTGEYNEQFF.

The gene calls are TRBV5-1 and TRBJ2-5; D possibly corresponds to TRBD2 (5 bases). Germline-derived CDR1 and CDR2 are SGHRS and YFSETQ. The V and J ends lost 4 bases and 7 bases respectively, with 23 bases between them. The CDR3 spans 16 residues. CDR3 in DNA: TGCGCCAGCAGCGCGCAGGCGGCGGCGAAGCGGTGGACCCAGTACTTC. It translates to CASSAQAAAKRWTQYF.

This sequence joins TRBV18 and TRBJ2-4; D is undetermined. CDR3 size: 15 residues. Trimming stripped 4 bases from V and 1 base from J, with 11 bases between. Per germline, CDR1 KGHSH and CDR2 LQKENI. The CDR3 sequence is CASSRPSVAKNIQYF. The CDR3 nucleotides read TGTGCCAGCTCACGTCCGAGTGTGGCCAAAAACATTCAGTACTTC.

This clone was seen a single time. The chain recombines TRBV19 with TRBJ1-1; D unresolved. The germline V gene has CDR1 LNHDA and CDR2 SQIVND (reference sequence). Trimming removed 2 bases from V and 2 bases from J, with 3 bases in between. The CDR3 consists of 12 residues. The CDR3 protein is CASSIYNTEAFF. The DNA for the CDR3 is TGTGCCAGTAGTATATATAACACTGAAGCTTTCTTT. The full variable domain, completed using reference TRBV19 and TRBJ1-1, is DGGITQSPKYLFRKEGQNVTLSCEQNLNHDAMYWYRQDPGQGLRLIYYSQIVNDFQKGDIAEGYSVSREKKESFPLTVTSAQKNPTAFYLCASSIYNTEAFFGQGTRLTVV.

CDR3 nucleotides: TGCACCAGCAGCCAAGCTGAAGGACAGCGGTCGGGAAAACTGTTTTTT. Encoded protein: CTSSQAEGQRSGKLFF. The V and J genes are TRBV1 and TRBJ1-4; whether TRBD1, the table's D call, matches the DNA was not checked. TRBV1 is a pseudogene locus. This CDR3 is 16 amino acids long.

The V gene is TRBV19, the J gene TRBJ2-4; D is possibly TRBD1 (6 bases). The germline CDR1 and CDR2 sequences are LNHDA and SQIVND (reference sequence). With 3 bases removed from V and 7 bases from J, the gap between germline ends came to 13 bases. The length of the CDR3 is 14 residues. The CDR3 is CASSIRQASNIQYF. CDR3 sequence (DNA): TGTGCCAGTAGTATCCGACAGGCTAGCAACATTCAGTACTTC.

To note about this clone: An end of the junction does not agree with germline; a read error may underlie this. The chain combines TRBV6-2 or TRBV6-3 with TRBJ1-4, with D possibly TRBD1 on 5 matching bases. This CDR3 spans 14 amino acids. CDR1 MNHEY and CDR2 SVGEGT come from the germline V gene. This CDR3 reads CASSYDLVAGRVTF. The CDR3 region has the DNA TGTGCCAGCAGTTACGATCTAGTGGCGGGACGAGTTACTTTT.

The chain employs TRBV28 and TRBJ2-6; 7 nucleotides agree with TRBD2. The junction had 5 bases not matched to a gene; V was cut back by 5 bases and J by 4 bases. The CDR3 loop spans 15 amino acids. In germline, CDR1 is MDHEN, CDR2 SYDVKM. The CDR3, as DNA: TGTGCCAGCAGTGGGGGGGAGGCCGGGGCCAACGTCCTGACTTTC. Translated, it gives CASSGGEAGANVLTF.